This T cell receptor beta chain was found in a study of shared clonotypes between healthy human individuals. Whole-study findings and limits: Researchers found naive subsets generally carried larger estimated richness than memory subsets.

As to this clone: Its antigen is unknown.

This CDR3 has 19 amino acids. The J segment lost 1 base and the V segment lost 2 bases, leaving 13 bases of the junction unmatched. CDR1 is MNHEY, CDR2 SMNVEV, per germline (reference sequence). Only in-frame clones appear in the TCRdb table, and some are missing; sequencing was by immunoSEQ multiplex PCR. The sample includes under 600,000 clones, approximately 97% of them seen just once. Sequenced: naive CD4+ T cells sorted from blood. Subset given: CD45RA+ positively selected. The TCR was taken from a woman in her 30s in good health. The rearrangement links TRBV27 to TRBJ2-4; 8 nucleotides line up with TRBD2. CDR3 loop: CASSLAPPQAGVAKNIQYF. CDR3 nucleotides: TGTGCCAGCAGTTTAGCCCCCCCTCAAGCGGGAGTGGCCAAAAACATTCAGTACTTC.